Following are 24 T cell receptor beta chains from one sample sequenced in a study of cytomegalovirus exposure and HLA in healthy donors. The PCR contained 60 Vbeta and 13 Jbeta primers. TCRdb keeps only in-frame clones here, not all; method: immunoSEQ multiplex PCR. The data contain 200,000 to 250,000 clones, about 79% of them singletons. The material sequenced was PBMCs. These receptors all stem from a man aged 18 to 29 in good health and CMV-seronegative.

The rearrangement links TRBV7-6 to TRBJ1-5, with 8 bases that match TRBD1. This CDR3 contains 14 residues. CDR1 is SGHVS and CDR2 is FNYEAQ in the germline V gene. With V trimmed by 5 bases and J by 7 bases, 7 bases remained unmatched. In DNA, the CDR3 is TGTGCCAGCAGCACCGGACAGGGTGCACAGCCCCAGCATTTT. Amino acid sequence: CASSTGQGAQPQHF.

This clone was recorded only once. The CDR3 DNA reads as TGCGCCAGCAGCCAAGATATAGGAGACAGGACGTTTTCTGGGGCCAACGTCCTGACTTTC. The encoded protein is CASSQDIGDRTFSGANVLTF. This chain uses TRBV4-3 with TRBJ2-6; D is possibly TRBD1 (6 bases). Germline CDR1 is LGHNA and CDR2 is YSLEER. The CDR3 sequence is 20 residues long. Trimming cost V 0 bases and J 1 base, with 19 bases left between them.

The J gene is TRBJ2-7, the V gene TRBV6-5; 8 bases align to TRBD2. The CDR3 covers 13 residues. CDR1 is MNHEY, CDR2 SVGAGI, per germline. The trim removed 3 bases at V and 5 bases at J, leaving 3 bases unmatched. The CDR3 is CASSYSGINEQYF. The CDR3 bases are TGTGCCAGCAGTTATAGCGGGATCAACGAGCAGTACTTC.

This clone was observed a handful of times. The CDR3 nucleotides are TGTGCCAGCAGCCCACTCCCTGGACAGGGGGCGAACGACATTCAGTACTTC. It codes for CASSPLPGQGANDIQYF. V usage is TRBV27 and J usage is TRBJ2-4, with 11 bases aligning to TRBD1. V shed 6 bases and J 8 bases; nucleotides not matched to a gene: 15. Germline CDR1 reads MNHEY; CDR2 reads SMNVEV (reference sequence). This CDR3 is built from 17 residues.

The V gene is TRBV5-8, the J gene TRBJ1-2; D is undetermined. CDR1 is SGHTS, CDR2 YDEGEE, per germline. Trimming pared 4 bases from V and 1 base from J, leaving 14 bases between. This CDR3 has 15 amino acids. The CDR3, as DNA: TGTGCCAGCAGCAGGAGGTCAGACGGTAACTATGGCTACACCTTC. This sequence encodes CASSRRSDGNYGYTF.

This clone was picked up one time. The rearrangement links TRBV27 to TRBJ2-2, with 7 bases fitting TRBD1. Germline V gene sequence: CDR1 MNHEY, CDR2 SMNVEV (reference sequence). The CDR3 extends over 12 amino acids. The V gene end was trimmed by 11 bases and the J gene end by 4 bases; junction bases not matched to a gene: 4. In DNA form, the CDR3 reads TGTGCCCGAGACAGGGTCACCGGGGAGCTGTTTTTT. Its protein is CARDRVTGELFF.

The genes are TRBV18 and TRBJ1-2; D gene uncertain. The CDR3 covers 17 residues. Per the germline V gene, CDR1 is KGHSH and CDR2 is LQKENI. Deletions cut 2 bases from V and 3 bases from J, with 19 bases between. The CDR3 region has the DNA TGTGCCAGCTCACCAGTCCAGTTCGGGGTGGACCACTATGGCTACACCTTC. It codes for CASSPVQFGVDHYGYTF.

The rearrangement joins TRBV7-8 to TRBJ2-3; possibly TRBD1 for D (5 bases). CDR1 is SGHVS and CDR2 is FQNEAQ in the germline V gene. V was clipped by 3 bases and J by 2 bases, with 9 bases between them. This CDR3 spans 14 amino acids. The CDR3 protein is CASSFQGNTDTQYF. In DNA, the CDR3 is TGTGCCAGCAGCTTTCAGGGAAACACAGATACGCAGTATTTT.

J is TRBJ2-3 and V is TRBV6-6; TRBD1 aligns across 9 bases. The germline gives CDR1 MNHNY, CDR2 SVGAGI (reference sequence). This CDR3 has 13 residues. V shed 5 bases and J 3 bases; nucleotides not matched to a gene: 0. In DNA form, the CDR3 reads TGTGCCAGCAGTGGGACAGGGACAGATACGCAGTATTTT. Translation: CASSGTGTDTQYF.

The chain is built from TRBV7-9 and TRBJ2-1, with TRBD2 matching 9 bases. CDR3 length equals 16 residues. V gave up 4 bases and J gave up 4 bases; unmatched junction bases: 8. CDR1 SEHNR and CDR2 FQNEAQ come from the germline V gene (reference sequence). CDR3 region: CASSSSSGSGYNEQFF. CDR3 coding DNA: TGTGCCAGCAGCTCCAGTAGCGGGAGCGGTTACAATGAGCAGTTCTTC.

The rearrangement uses TRBV6-1 and TRBJ2-4; 10 nucleotides agree with TRBD1. The CDR3 contains 17 residues. The germline CDR1 and CDR2 sequences are MNHNS and SASEGT. J gave up 3 bases and V 1 base, and 6 bases lay outside the gene matches. The CDR3 nucleotides read TGTGCCAGCAGTGAAGGGAGACAGGGGGCTGGCAAAAACATTCAGTACTTC. This translates into CASSEGRQGAGKNIQYF.

The chain links TRBV27 to TRBJ2-1; 9 bases are shared with TRBD1. CDR3 size: 15 residues. V lost 5 bases, J lost 8 bases, and 10 bases stayed unmatched. CDR1 and CDR2 from the germline V gene are MNHEY and SMNVEV (reference sequence). The CDR3 spells CASSRVGQGPHEQFF. DNA for the CDR3: TGTGCCAGCAGTAGGGTGGGACAGGGCCCCCATGAGCAGTTCTTC.

This clone was seen a few times. The chain has TRBV11-2 and TRBJ2-6; 7 nucleotides match TRBD1. This CDR3 region has 15 residues. Looked up from germline, CDR1 is SGHAT and CDR2 is FQNNGV. With 10 bases clipped from V and 2 bases from J, the junction kept 8 bases outside the gene matches. The CDR3 DNA follows: TGTGCCACCGCGACCGACAGGGCTGGGGCCAACGTCCTGACTTTC. It codes for CATATDRAGANVLTF.

The rearrangement links TRBV7-2 to TRBJ2-1, with TRBD1 matching over 7 bases. Germline V CDR1 and CDR2: SGHTA, FQGNSA. The CDR3 is 15 amino acids. Trimming at V came to 5 bases and at J to 7 bases, leaving 11 bases not matched to a gene. CDR3 sequence reads: CASSRQGVGVNEQFF. CDR3 DNA: TGTGCCAGCAGCCGCCAGGGGGTAGGGGTTAATGAGCAGTTCTTC.

This clone was seen a few times. The chain employs TRBV27 and TRBJ2-1, with 10 bases that match TRBD2. CDR3 size: 15 residues. V shed 6 bases and J 12 bases; nucleotides not matched to a gene: 14. CDR1 is MNHEY and CDR2 is SMNVEV in the germline V gene (reference sequence). The CDR3 loop reads CASRASGRAGGGQFF. The DNA for the CDR3 is TGTGCCAGCAGGGCAAGCGGGAGGGCCGGTGGGGGGCAGTTCTTC.

A word on this clone: The junction shows a germline mismatch at one end, possibly a read error. The rearrangement joins TRBV7-7 to TRBJ2-1; 9 bases map to TRBD1. Germline CDR1 reads SSHAT; CDR2 reads FNYEAQ (reference sequence). CDR3 length: 16 amino acids. The CDR3 here is CASSRFGDRDNNEQFF. CDR3 bases: TGTGCTAGCAGCCGTTTCGGGGACAGGGATAACAATGAGCAGTTCTTC.

DNA for the CDR3: TGCAGCGTTGACAGGTACAATGAGCAGTTCTTC. This gives the protein CSVDRYNEQFF. The genes are TRBV29-1 and TRBJ2-1; no reliable D call. Trimming cost V 3 bases and J 4 bases, with 4 bases left between them. This CDR3 region has 11 residues. Germline V CDR1 and CDR2: SQVTM, ANQGSEA.

The chain combines TRBV7-2 with TRBJ2-1; TRBD2 is a possible D gene (6 bases). CDR3 length: 16 amino acids. Germline V lookup: CDR1 SGHTA, CDR2 FQGNSA. The V end lost 1 base, the J end lost 8 bases, and 18 bases lay between the germline ends. CDR3 amino acids: CASSLGQWGGADEQFF. As DNA, the CDR3 is TGTGCCAGCAGCTTAGGCCAATGGGGCGGGGCAGATGAGCAGTTCTTC.

The chain has TRBV4-3 and TRBJ2-7; TRBD1 matches 8 bases. Germline V gene sequence: CDR1 LGHNA, CDR2 YSLEER. V lost 0 bases, J lost 3 bases, and 7 bases stayed unmatched. The CDR3 extends over 16 amino acids. The CDR3 region has the DNA TGCGCCAGCAGCCAAGACAGGCAGGGGGCTTACTACGAGCAGTACTTC. Its translation is CASSQDRQGAYYEQYF.

The V and J genes are TRBV19 and TRBJ1-2; the D is unclear. Trimming took off 5 bases at V and 4 bases at J, with 11 bases between the two ends. The germline V gene encodes CDR1 LNHDA and CDR2 SQIVND (reference sequence). CDR3 length: 13 residues. DNA for the CDR3: TGTGCCAGTAGTCCGGATGAGGTCTATGGCTACACCTTC. Translating gives CASSPDEVYGYTF. Filled out from reference TRBV19 and TRBJ1-2, the complete variable domain reads DGGITQSPKYLFRKEGQNVTLSCEQNLNHDAMYWYRQDPGQGLRLIYYSQIVNDFQKGDIAEGYSVSREKKESFPLTVTSAQKNPTAFYLCASSPDEVYGYTFGSGTRLTVV.

This chain links TRBV15 with TRBJ2-1; the match to TRBD2 covers 10 bases. This CDR3 contains 16 residues. Looked up from germline, CDR1 is LNHNV and CDR2 is YYDKDF (reference sequence). Losses at the gene ends were 4 bases for V and 8 bases for J; bases not matched to a gene: 11. The chain's CDR3 is CATSIGSGRALDEQFF. CDR3 in DNA: TGTGCCACCAGCATTGGGAGCGGGAGGGCCCTTGATGAGCAGTTCTTC. Full variable domain (outside the CDR3, taken from reference TRBV15 and TRBJ2-1): DAMVIQNPRYQVTQFGKPVTLSCSQTLNHNVMYWYQQKSSQAPKLLFHYYDKDFNNEADTPDNFQSRRPNTSFCFLDIRSPGLGDTAMYLCATSIGSGRALDEQFFGPGTRLTVL.

The rearrangement joins TRBV9 to TRBJ2-2; unclear D gene. The germline V gene has CDR1 SGDLS and CDR2 YYNGEE. CDR3 length: 13 residues. Trimming pared 4 bases from V and 4 bases from J, leaving 8 bases between. CDR3 loop: CASSPLVTGELFF. CDR3 sequence (DNA): TGTGCCAGCAGCCCCCTAGTCACCGGGGAGCTGTTTTTT.

The J gene is TRBJ2-1, the V gene TRBV2; D ambiguous. Per the germline V gene, CDR1 is SNHLY and CDR2 is FYNNEI. This CDR3 is built from 13 residues. V was cut by 10 bases and J by 0 bases, with 10 bases left in between. CDR3 nucleotides: TGTGCCAACTCATTTAGCTCCTACAATGAGCAGTTCTTC. Amino acid sequence: CANSFSSYNEQFF.

V and J are TRBV11-3 and TRBJ2-2; 7 bases align to TRBD1. J lost 2 bases, V lost 0 bases, and 9 bases had no gene match. The CDR3 length is 18 residues. Looked up from germline, CDR1 is SGHNT and CDR2 is YENEEA. The CDR3 loop is CASSLEVLGTANTGELFF. The CDR3 DNA sequence: TGTGCCAGCAGCTTAGAAGTTCTCGGGACAGCTAACACCGGGGAGCTGTTTTTT. The variable domain in full, completed from reference TRBV11-3 and TRBJ2-2, reads EAGVVQSPRYKIIEKKQPVAFWCNPISGHNTLYWYLQNLGQGPELLIRYENEEAVDDSQLPKDRFSAERLKGVDSTLKIQPAELGDSAVYLCASSLEVLGTANTGELFFGEGSRLTVL.